The 24 T cell receptor beta chains reported below all come from one sample, sequenced in a study of tumor-infiltrating lymphocytes in oesophageal squamous cell carcinoma. TCRdb ran MiXCR on the reads and lists one entry per CDR3 protein. The sample lists roughly 11,000 distinct CDR3 sequences; 58% were seen once. Specimen: blood. These receptors all stem from a female donor with esophageal squamous cell carcinoma.

Comment on this clonotype: A read error may account for a junction end that differs from germline. The V gene is TRBV27, the J gene TRBJ2-1; D may be TRBD2 (5 bases). This CDR3 spans 14 amino acids. From germline, CDR1 is MNHEY and CDR2 SMNVEV (reference sequence). CDR3 region: CASTRADYNSPLHF. CDR3 sequence (DNA): TGTGCCAGCACGAGGGCCGACTATAATTCACCCCTCCACTTC.

V and J are TRBV7-2 and TRBJ2-5, with 7 bases that match TRBD2. CDR1 SGHTA and CDR2 FQGNSA come from the germline V gene. This CDR3 is built from 15 residues. The V segment lost 1 base and the J segment 7 bases; nucleotides outside the gene matches: 9. The CDR3 region has the DNA TGTGCCAGCAGCTTAGGAGCGGGGATCGGTGGGACCCAGTACTTC. It specifies CASSLGAGIGGTQYF.

J is TRBJ1-1 and V is TRBV7-8; 8 bases match TRBD1. The CDR3 has 16 amino acids. CDR1 SGHVS and CDR2 FQNEAQ come from the germline V gene. J gave up 1 base and V 2 bases, and 6 bases lay outside the gene matches. CDR3 in amino acids: CASSLLRQGANTEAFF. CDR3 in DNA: TGTGCCAGCAGCTTATTAAGGCAGGGGGCGAACACTGAAGCTTTCTTT.

About this clonotype itself: One end of the junction does not line up with germline, which may come from a read error. The chain uses TRBV7-6 and TRBJ2-2; D remains ambiguous. The CDR3 extends over 12 amino acids. Germline V gives CDR1 SGHVS, CDR2 FNYEAQ. This CDR3 reads CASSPNTGELFF. As DNA, the CDR3 is TGTGCTAGCAGCCCAAACACCGGGGAGCTGTTTTTT.

This clonotype is medium-sized in the sample. This rearrangement joins TRBV28 to TRBJ1-2; 10 bases fit TRBD1. The junction had 7 bases not matched to a gene; V was cut back by 7 bases and J by 2 bases. CDR3 length: 15 residues. From germline, CDR1 is MDHEN and CDR2 SYDVKM. The chain's CDR3 is CASTSSGQGNYGYTF. The DNA for the CDR3 is TGTGCCAGCACCTCTTCGGGACAGGGGAACTATGGCTACACCTTC.

The V gene is TRBV7-2, the J gene TRBJ2-3; D call uncertain. Germline loops: CDR1 SGHTA, CDR2 FQGNSA. The CDR3 sequence is 11 residues long. V lost 5 bases and J lost 7, with 7 bases in between. The chain's CDR3 is CASSRTYTQYF. As DNA, the CDR3 is TGTGCCAGCAGCCGGACCTATACGCAGTATTTT.

This clonotype was seen once. The rearrangement joins TRBV24-1 to TRBJ2-1; D possibly uses TRBD1 or TRBD2 (5 bases each). V gave up 5 bases and J gave up 0 bases, with 16 bases separating them. Per the germline V gene, CDR1 is KGHDR and CDR2 is SFDVKD. This CDR3 has 17 residues. This CDR3 is CATSALRGGGSYNEQFF. CDR3 coding DNA: TGTGCCACCAGTGCCTTAAGGGGCGGAGGCTCCTACAATGAGCAGTTCTTC.

The sample holds many counts of this clonotype. The gene calls are TRBV11-2 and TRBJ2-3; 13 nucleotides agree with TRBD2. The CDR3 spans 18 residues. Germline assignment: CDR1 SGHAT and CDR2 FQNNGV. Losses at the gene ends were 5 bases for V and 1 base for J; bases not matched to a gene: 9. CDR3 loop: CASSRRTSGSSGTDTQYF. The CDR3 bases are TGTGCCAGCAGCCGCCGGACTAGCGGGAGTTCAGGCACAGATACGCAGTATTTT.

This clonotype was seen repeatedly, ten times or more. The chain couples TRBV7-6 to TRBJ2-1; TRBD1 agrees at 7 bases. This CDR3 spans 13 amino acids. Trimming removed 5 bases from V and 6 bases from J; junction bases left unmatched: 4. The germline V gene encodes CDR1 SGHVS and CDR2 FNYEAQ. CDR3 bases: TGTGCCAGCAGCCAGGGGGACCTCAATGAGCAGTTCTTC. Translating it yields CASSQGDLNEQFF.

For the CDR3, the DNA is TGTGCCAGCAGCTTACCTAGCACAGATACGCAGTATTTT. As protein: CASSLPSTDTQYF. The chain couples TRBV7-3 to TRBJ2-3; D is uncertain. Germline V gene sequence: CDR1 SGHTA, CDR2 FQGTGA. CDR3 length: 13 residues. Trimming stripped 2 bases from V and 0 bases from J, with 3 bases between. The full variable domain, its missing parts supplied by reference TRBV7-3 and TRBJ2-3, is GAGVSQTPSNKVTEKGKYVELRCDPISGHTALYWYRQSLGQGPEFLIYFQGTGAADDSGLPNDRFFAVRPEGSVSTLKIQRTERGDSAVYLCASSLPSTDTQYFGPGTRLTVL.

This chain uses TRBV27 with TRBJ2-5, with 9 bases identical to TRBD2. The end of the DNA fits TRBJ2-1 better, so the J call may be wrong. The germline CDR1 and CDR2 sequences are MNHEY and SMNVEV (reference sequence). This CDR3 has 17 residues. Here the CDR3 reads CASSLWAAGGGYNEQFF. In DNA, the CDR3 is TGTGCCAGCAGTTTATGGGCAGCGGGAGGCGGATACAATGAGCAGTTCTTC.

This clonotype was observed once. One end of the junction is discordant with germline, which a read error may explain. The rearrangement joins TRBV7-2 to TRBJ2-7, with D maybe TRBD1 (6 bases). CDR3 length equals 15 residues. Germline loops: CDR1 SGHTA, CDR2 FQGNSA. This chain's CDR3 is CASSTWAGAMSPLHF. The CDR3 nucleotides read TGTGCCAGCAGCACGTGGGCAGGGGCCATGTCACCCCTCCACTTC.

The chain joins TRBV6-1 to TRBJ1-2; tentatively, D is TRBD1 (6 bases). The V gene lost 4 bases and the J gene lost 3 bases, with 15 bases spanning the gap. Germline CDR1 and CDR2: MNHNS and SASEGT. The CDR3 covers 15 residues. This CDR3 reads CASSAPRGLDYGYTF. The DNA of the CDR3 is TGTGCCAGCAGTGCGCCCAGGGGTCTCGACTATGGCTACACCTTC.

The sample holds a few counts of this clonotype. J is TRBJ1-4 and V is TRBV5-4; D may be TRBD1 (5 bases). Germline lookup yields CDR1 SGHNT and CDR2 YYREEE (reference sequence). The CDR3 loop spans 15 amino acids. V lost 4 bases and J 5 bases, leaving 15 bases between the germline ends. CDR3 DNA: TGTGCCAGCAGCCTGGGGGGGACCGCAAATGAAAAACTGTTTTTT. Protein product: CASSLGGTANEKLFF.

The chain joins TRBV6-2 or TRBV6-3 to TRBJ2-1, with 8 bases aligning to TRBD1. Germline V gene lookup returns CDR1 MNHEY and CDR2 SVGEGT. This CDR3 spans 16 amino acids. Trimming cost V 2 bases and J 10 bases; bases outside gene matches: 13. CDR3 region: CASSYGPGGERYEQFF. CDR3 in DNA: TGTGCCAGCAGTTACGGTCCAGGGGGCGAAAGGTACGAGCAGTTCTTC.

J is TRBJ2-4 and V is TRBV7-3; D uncertain. The DNA matches TRBJ2-5 better at its end, which makes the J call doubtful. Germline CDR1 is SGHTA and CDR2 is FQGTGA. The CDR3 runs to 13 residues. The CDR3 DNA reads TGTGCCAGCAGCTTACCTAGGGTTGAGACCCAGTACTTC. This translates into CASSLPRVETQYF.

This clonotype has more than one count but fewer than ten. The rearrangement joins TRBV28 to TRBJ1-5; D might be TRBD1 (5 bases). Deletions cut 4 bases from V and 4 bases from J, with 5 bases between. The CDR3 consists of 12 residues. Germline CDR1 is MDHEN and CDR2 is SYDVKM. The DNA for the CDR3 is TGTGCCAGCAGTTGGGGGAATCAGCCCCAGCATTTT. Amino acid sequence: CASSWGNQPQHF.

The rearrangement joins TRBV7-6 to TRBJ2-1; tentative D call: TRBD2 (5 bases). The closer fit of TRBJ2-5 to the DNA end suggests the J call may be wrong. The germline V gene encodes CDR1 SGHVS and CDR2 FNYEAQ. The CDR3 is 14 residues long. The CDR3 DNA reads TGTGCCAGCAGCTTAGGGGGAGTAGGGGAGACCCAGTACTTC. It encodes CASSLGGVGETQYF.

For the CDR3, the DNA is TGTGCCACCAGTGAAAGGCGGGATCACTACAATGAGCAGTTCTTC. Translating it yields CATSERRDHYNEQFF. This chain joins TRBV24-1 and TRBJ2-1, with D tentatively TRBD2 (6 bases). Germline CDR1 is KGHDR and CDR2 is SFDVKD. The ends were cut back, 4 bases at V and 3 bases at J, with 12 bases in the middle. The CDR3 spans 15 residues.

The rearrangement links TRBV6-1 to TRBJ2-1; 12 bases are shared with TRBD2. Germline assignment: CDR1 MNHNS and CDR2 SASEGT. J gave up 5 bases and V 4 bases, and 6 bases lay outside the gene matches. This CDR3 has 16 residues. CDR3 coding DNA: TGTGCCAGCAGTGCAAGACTAGCGGGGGCGAACAATGAGCAGTTCTTC. Its protein is CASSARLAGANNEQFF.

The chain couples TRBV28 to TRBJ2-7; 10 bases line up with TRBD2. The end of the DNA is better explained by TRBJ2-5, so the J call may be wrong. The CDR3 is 17 residues long. The germline CDR1 and CDR2 sequences are MDHEN and SYDVKM. The CDR3 sequence is CASSPYRIAGGQETQYF. The CDR3 DNA sequence: TGTGCCAGCAGTCCCTATCGAATAGCGGGGGGACAAGAGACCCAGTACTTC.

In this sample, this clonotype turned up many times. Because it lacks the conserved phenylalanine or tryptophan at the end, this CDR3 is likely a read error. No DNA is shown, since the ends of the CDR3 on it are uncertain; the CDR3 is the one TCRdb lists. The V and J genes are TRBV7-8 and TRBJ2-6. A total of 8 residues make up the CDR3, ends included. The germline gives CDR1 SGHVS, CDR2 FQNEAQ. CDR3 residues: CASSYGTS.

About this clonotype: Without the conserved terminal phenylalanine or tryptophan, this CDR3 likely stems from a read error. The DNA is left out, because the CDR3 cannot be placed on it with certainty; the CDR3 is given as TCRdb lists it. The chain employs TRBV7-9 and TRBJ2-3; the D call TRBD1 from the table was never checked on the DNA. Inclusive of both ends, the CDR3 amounts to 16 amino acids. The germline V gene has CDR1 SEHNR and CDR2 FQNEAQ (reference sequence). The CDR3 sequence is CASSLDRGYYEQYFGP.

V usage is TRBV11-1 and J usage is TRBJ2-1, with D tentatively TRBD1 or TRBD2 (5 bases each). This CDR3 spans 15 amino acids. The V end was cut by 5 bases, the J end by 0 bases, with 11 bases between. Germline CDR1 SGHAT, CDR2 FQDESV (reference sequence). The CDR3 protein is CASSPRGDSYNEQFF. In DNA form, the CDR3 reads TGTGCCAGCAGCCCGAGAGGGGACTCCTACAATGAGCAGTTCTTC.